This T cell receptor beta chain is from a study of blood T cell repertoires in COVID-19. Germline V gene lookup returns CDR1 MDHEN and CDR2 SYDVKM. The CDR3 has 13 amino acids, counting both end residues. A note on this clone: In this CDR3 the conserved last residue, phenylalanine or tryptophan, is missing, so a read error is likely. The DNA is omitted, as the CDR3 cannot be located on it reliably, and the CDR3 follows TCRdb's listing.

TCRdb's table, derived via immunoSEQ multiplex PCR, lists solely in-frame clones and lacks some. This table holds 95,000 to 100,000 clones, around 87% found once. The chain carries TRBV28 and TRBJ1-1. The receptor's source is a woman younger than 45 with acute or convalescent COVID-19. Sequenced material: peripheral blood. The CDR3 here is CASSYSSDSSPRL.